The clone carrying this T cell receptor (beta chain) was picked up a small number of times. Its target is unknown. Documented time point: late sampling 161 to 241 days after vaccination in three convalescent patients. Treatment reported: roughly 10-day PBMC culture with coronavirus spike peptide pools or control peptides (ViraFEST assay). The entry originates in a study of vaccination and CD4 T cells after COVID-19. Researchers used the Oncomine TCR Beta short-read assay to sequence DNA from cultured CD4+ T cells. TCRdb ran MiXCR on the PCR reads and lists one entry per CDR3 protein. The sample shows more than 20,000 distinct CDR3 sequences, 32% of them seen only once. CDR1 is SEHNR and CDR2 is FQNEAQ in the germline V gene (reference sequence). This CDR3 spans 17 amino acids. With 11 bases removed from V and 2 bases from J, the gap between germline ends came to 22 bases.

The chain uses TRBV7-9 and TRBJ2-6, with D possibly being TRBD1 (5 bases). The receptor was derived from a human donor who had recovered from COVID-19. This material consisted of CD4+ T cells from blood, cultured in vitro, taken about 7 months after SARS-CoV-2 vaccination. CDR3 coding DNA: TGTGCCGGGCGGCGGAGCAGGGAATCAACTGGGGCCAACGTCCTGACTTTC. It encodes CAGRRSRESTGANVLTF.